Shown below are 18 T cell receptor beta chains from a single sample sequenced in a study of T cells after yellow fever vaccination (dated 2019 in TCRdb). The treatment or condition label of this sample denotes: live attenuated yellow fever vaccine strain. The library was made by 5' RACE. Sequenced on an Illumina NovaSeq 6000. TCRdb redid the processing of the public reads, applying fastp at Q25 and MiXCR, and retained in-frame beta chains. Rows with a matching CDR3 protein are joined into one entry that keeps the most common DNA and genes. In all, the sample holds a few hundred thousand distinct CDR3 sequences, and over 4% of those were seen once. The ten largest clones represent around 23% of the sample. Source: PBMCs, taken 5 days after the yellow fever booster vaccination. These receptors originate from a man between 18 and 35 years old who received the YFV17D yellow fever vaccine.

This clonotype appeared many times. The V call is TRBV12-3 or TRBV12-4, the J call TRBJ2-6, with D hard to call. V shed 3 bases and J shed 0 bases, with 6 bases lying between them. The CDR3 runs 15 residues. CDR3 DNA sequence: TGTGCCAGCAGTTTGAAGGCCTCTGGGGCCAACGTCCTGACTTTC. Translation gives CASSLKASGANVLTF.

This chain uses TRBV19 with TRBJ1-5; D is unresolved. The CDR3 has 13 amino acids. Per the germline V gene, CDR1 is LNHDA and CDR2 is SQIVND (reference sequence). Between the trimmed V and J ends, which lost 6 bases and 5 bases, there was a span of 11 bases. The CDR3 loop is CASRRREDQPQHF. The CDR3 nucleotides read TGTGCCAGTAGAAGACGAGAGGATCAGCCCCAGCATTTT.

V and J are TRBV28 and TRBJ2-5; 9 bases agree with TRBD1. Losses at the gene ends were 3 bases for V and 5 bases for J; bases not matched to a gene: 10. This CDR3 has 16 residues. The V gene's germline CDR1 is MDHEN and CDR2 SYDVKM. CDR3 residues: CASSFPGQGFRETQYF. CDR3 coding DNA: TGTGCCAGCAGTTTTCCGGGACAGGGCTTTCGGGAGACCCAGTACTTC.

V gene TRBV11-2 combines with J gene TRBJ1-2; D possibly corresponds to TRBD1 (5 bases). This CDR3 region has 13 residues. The ends were cut back, 3 bases at V and 4 bases at J, with 9 bases in the middle. Germline CDR1 and CDR2: SGHAT and FQNNGV. This CDR3 reads CASSFPGTYGYTF. The CDR3 nucleotides are TGTGCCAGCAGCTTTCCGGGGACCTATGGCTACACCTTC.

J is TRBJ2-5 and V is TRBV18; D is undetermined. The ends were cut back, 2 bases at V and 0 bases at J, with 7 bases in the middle. Germline V gives CDR1 KGHSH, CDR2 LQKENI. The CDR3 is 14 amino acids. The CDR3 loop reads CASSPLADQETQYF. For the CDR3, the DNA is TGTGCCAGCTCACCATTGGCAGACCAAGAGACCCAGTACTTC.

This clonotype occurred a few times. The gene calls are TRBV5-4 and TRBJ1-2, with D possibly matching TRBD1 (5 bases). V shed 4 bases and J shed 4 bases, with 11 bases lying between them. There are 13 residues in the CDR3. Germline V gene data show CDR1 as SGHNT and CDR2 as YYREEE (reference sequence). The DNA for the CDR3 is TGTGCCAGCAGCCGCCCGACAGTCTATGGCTACACCTTC. This translates into CASSRPTVYGYTF.

In its sample, this clonotype was seen many times. The rearrangement links TRBV5-1 to TRBJ2-7, with D tentatively TRBD1 (7 bases). The germline V gene encodes CDR1 SGHRS and CDR2 YFSETQ. The CDR3 loop spans 14 amino acids. V gave up 4 bases and J gave up 4 bases, with 15 bases separating them. The CDR3 DNA is TGCGCCAGCAGCATACGCGGGACAGCATACGAGCAGTACGTC. It is translated as CASSIRGTAYEQYV.

This clonotype appeared a few times. This sequence joins TRBV12-3 or TRBV12-4 and TRBJ1-1; 7 nucleotides align to TRBD1. This CDR3 is built from 13 residues. With 8 bases clipped from V and 1 base from J, the junction kept 4 bases outside the gene matches. In nucleotides, the CDR3 is TGTGCCAGCCACAGGGGACCGAACACTGAAGCTTTCTTT. Translating gives CASHRGPNTEAFF.

V gene TRBV6-5 combines with J gene TRBJ2-4; D might be TRBD1 (6 bases). Germline V CDR1 and CDR2: MNHEY, SVGAGI. Trimming took off 5 bases at V and 0 bases at J, with 17 bases between the two ends. The CDR3 runs to 17 residues. For the CDR3, the DNA is TGTGCCAGCAGTCACGCCAACAGGGCCCTAGCCAAAAACATTCAGTACTTC. Encoded protein: CASSHANRALAKNIQYF.

This chain connects TRBV6-2 or TRBV6-3 to TRBJ2-3, with D perhaps TRBD1 (5 bases). The CDR3 runs to 14 residues. With 4 bases removed from V and 3 bases from J, the gap between germline ends came to 11 bases. Germline assignment: CDR1 MNHEY and CDR2 SVGEGT. DNA of the CDR3: TGTGCCAGCAGTTGGGGCAGGGAAACAGATACGCAGTATTTT. Translating gives CASSWGRETDTQYF.

This clonotype came up many times. The chain uses TRBV5-4 and TRBJ1-4; the D gene is possibly TRBD1 (6 bases). V was clipped by 3 bases and J by 6 bases, with 6 bases between them. CDR3 length: 12 residues. CDR1 and CDR2 from the germline V gene are SGHNT and YYREEE (reference sequence). CDR3 region: CASSSGDEKLFF. CDR3 coding DNA: TGTGCCAGCAGCTCAGGGGATGAAAAACTGTTTTTT.

A few counts support this clonotype. The chain combines TRBV6-5 with TRBJ2-7, with 10 bases lining up with TRBD2. Trimming cost V 4 bases and J 3 bases; bases outside gene matches: 3. Germline loops: CDR1 MNHEY, CDR2 SVGAGI. The CDR3 covers 14 residues. CDR3 in DNA: TGTGCCAGCAGTTGGACTAGCGGAGTCTACGAGCAGTACTTC. Its protein product is CASSWTSGVYEQYF.

At least ten counts were recorded for this clonotype. The genes are TRBV2 and TRBJ2-1; 8 nucleotides match TRBD2. The CDR3 spans 15 residues. Trimming took 0 bases from V and 8 from J; bases not matched to a gene: 6. Looked up from germline, CDR1 is SNHLY and CDR2 is FYNNEI. Here the CDR3 reads CASSEAGGAGDEQFF. The CDR3 DNA reads TGTGCCAGCAGTGAAGCCGGGGGGGCCGGCGATGAGCAGTTCTTC.

The CDR3 loop reads CASSSPGQPIEQFF. In DNA, the CDR3 is TGCGCCAGCAGCTCGCCGGGACAGCCGATTGAGCAGTTCTTC. The genes are TRBV5-1 and TRBJ2-1, with 7 bases matching TRBD1. CDR1 is SGHRS and CDR2 is YFSETQ in the germline V gene. CDR3 length equals 14 residues. The J segment lost 9 bases and the V segment lost 3 bases, leaving 9 bases of the junction unmatched.

There are many counts of this clonotype. The chain uses TRBV9 and TRBJ2-3; D possibly uses TRBD1 or TRBD2 (6 bases each). This CDR3 contains 17 residues. V lost 3 bases, J lost 1 base, and 18 bases lay in between. Germline CDR1 reads SGDLS; CDR2 reads YYNGEE. CDR3 bases: TGTGCCAGCAGCGCCCTACCGGGGGCGCAGGGCACAGATACGCAGTATTTT. It yields the protein CASSALPGAQGTDTQYF.

This clonotype was recorded many times. The chain uses TRBV5-1 and TRBJ2-3, with a possible D match to TRBD1 (6 bases). The CDR3 is made up of 18 amino acids. Germline values: CDR1 SGHRS, CDR2 YFSETQ. V lost 0 bases, J lost 4 bases, and 21 bases lay in between. Here the CDR3 reads CASSLALRTVSTPDTQYF. CDR3 nucleotide sequence: TGCGCCAGCAGCTTGGCCCTACGGACAGTCTCCACCCCAGATACGCAGTATTTT.

In its sample, this clonotype was seen many times. The chain carries TRBV29-1 and TRBJ2-2; D gene uncertain. Trimming removed 6 bases at V and 2 bases at J, with 7 bases between. The CDR3 spans 12 residues. Germline CDR1 SQVTM, CDR2 ANQGSEA. The CDR3: CSVLLNTGELFF. CDR3 coding DNA: TGCAGCGTACTACTAAACACCGGGGAGCTGTTTTTT.

This clonotype has just a few counts. The chain is built from TRBV10-3 and TRBJ1-1; D not resolved. This CDR3 region has 12 residues. Germline V lookup: CDR1 ENHRY, CDR2 SYGVKD. With 8 bases removed from V and 6 bases from J, the gap between germline ends came to 13 bases. This CDR3 is CAIGKELAEAFF. The CDR3 DNA is TGTGCCATCGGTAAAGAATTGGCTGAAGCTTTCTTT.